The 25 T cell receptor beta chains given below trace back to one sample, sequenced in a study of technical replicates of blood from four donors. Libraries were prepared by immunoSEQ multiplex PCR; TCRdb keeps only in-frame clonotypes and omits some of them. The sample shows some 98,000 clones, 90% to 97% of them seen only once. What was sequenced was T cells isolated from PBMCs. Source of these receptors: a human donor in good health.

V and J are TRBV5-1 and TRBJ2-3, with TRBD2 as a possible D gene (5 bases). CDR3 length equals 13 residues. Looked up from germline, CDR1 is SGHRS and CDR2 is YFSETQ. Trimming removed 8 bases from V and 2 bases from J, with 12 bases in between. The CDR3 sequence: CASNSAYTDTQYF. CDR3 bases: TGCGCCAGTAATAGCGCGTACACAGATACGCAGTATTTT.

V and J are TRBV14 and TRBJ1-1, with TRBD1 matching 7 bases. J was trimmed by 8 bases and V by 1 base; bases with no gene match: 4. CDR1 is SGHDN and CDR2 is FVKESK in the germline V gene. The CDR3 is 13 amino acids. The DNA of the CDR3 is TGTGCCAGCAGCCAAGGTGGACAGGTAGAAGCTTTCTTT. Protein sequence: CASSQGGQVEAFF.

This clone showed up just once. The rearrangement links TRBV30 to TRBJ1-1; D unresolved. This CDR3 spans 10 amino acids. Germline CDR1 is GTSNPN and CDR2 is SVGIG (reference sequence). The ends were cut back, 3 bases at V and 6 bases at J, with 5 bases in the middle. CDR3 nucleotides: TGTGCCTGGAGGGGCCCTGAAGCTTTCTTT. Translation: CAWRGPEAFF.

V gene TRBV14 combines with J gene TRBJ2-7, with 9 bases identical to TRBD1. With V trimmed by 3 bases and J by 6 bases, 12 bases remained unmatched. The CDR3 has 16 amino acids. The germline V gene has CDR1 SGHDN and CDR2 FVKESK. CDR3 loop: CASSQDTGTGFREQYF. As DNA, the CDR3 is TGTGCCAGCAGCCAGGATACCGGGACAGGGTTCCGCGAGCAGTACTTC.

A word on this clone: Relative to the germline gene, one junction end is altered; a read error may explain this. V usage is TRBV14 and J usage is TRBJ2-1; TRBD1 matches at 7 bases. The CDR3 has 14 residues. Germline V gene lookup returns CDR1 SGHDN and CDR2 FVKESK. In nucleotides, the CDR3 is TGTGCCAGCAGCCATACTCGATTACAGGGGATGGGCATCTTC. It codes for CASSHTRLQGMGIF. Complete variable domain (other parts from reference TRBV14 and TRBJ2-1): EAGVTQFPSHSVIEKGQTVTLRCDPISGHDNLYWYRRVMGKEIKFLLHFVKESKQDESGMPNNRFLAERTGGTYSTLKVQPAELEDSGVYFCASSHTRLQGMGIFGPGTRLTVL.

The gene calls are TRBV10-1 and TRBJ2-2, with TRBD1 matching 9 bases. Germline V lookup: CDR1 WNHNN, CDR2 SYGVQD (reference sequence). The V segment lost 6 bases and the J segment 5 bases; nucleotides outside the gene matches: 4. The CDR3 has 14 amino acids. This chain's CDR3 is CASRPGQGTGELFF. CDR3 coding DNA: TGCGCCAGCAGGCCGGGACAGGGTACCGGGGAGCTGTTTTTT.

V is TRBV30 and J is TRBJ2-3; 9 positions match TRBD2. J gave up 4 bases and V 3 bases, and 14 bases lay outside the gene matches. The CDR3 has 17 residues. Germline V gene sequence: CDR1 GTSNPN, CDR2 SVGIG (reference sequence). Here the CDR3 DNA reads TGTGCCTGGAGGCTCCCCTTTCCTAGCGGGGTCTCAGATACGCAGTATTTT. As protein: CAWRLPFPSGVSDTQYF.

The V call is TRBV7-2, the J call TRBJ2-2; D gene ambiguous. In germline, CDR1 is SGHTA, CDR2 FQGNSA. The CDR3 is 13 residues long. V lost 2 bases and J 4 bases, leaving 5 bases between the germline ends. CDR3 protein: CASSLHGTGELFF. The CDR3 DNA reads TGTGCCAGCAGCTTACACGGCACCGGGGAGCTGTTTTTT.

The rearrangement uses TRBV2 and TRBJ1-5; D gene uncertain. Germline CDR1 SNHLY, CDR2 FYNNEI. V was pared by 7 bases and J by 0 bases, with 4 bases between. The CDR3 length is 12 residues. The CDR3 is CASTYSNQPQHF. In nucleotides, the CDR3 is TGTGCCAGCACGTATAGCAATCAGCCCCAGCATTTT.

The rearrangement joins TRBV4-1 to TRBJ1-1; D remains ambiguous. The CDR3 has 14 residues. Germline V CDR1 and CDR2: MGHRA, YSYEKL. Trimming took off 1 base at V and 11 bases at J, with 17 bases between the two ends. CDR3 amino acids: CASSQGRGSYMAFF. DNA for the CDR3: TGCGCCAGCAGCCAAGGTCGCGGGTCCTACATGGCTTTCTTT.

The chain has TRBV19 and TRBJ2-5; weak D call: TRBD2 (6 bases). This CDR3 is built from 14 residues. V was shortened by 8 bases and J by 5 bases, with 18 bases between the two germline ends. Germline loops: CDR1 LNHDA, CDR2 SQIVND (reference sequence). This CDR3 is CASGEGLSGETQYF. The CDR3 nucleotides read TGTGCCAGTGGTGAGGGATTAAGCGGGGAGACCCAGTACTTC.

J is TRBJ1-3 and V is TRBV5-1; D is ambiguous. Between the trimmed V and J ends, which lost 5 bases and 0 bases, there was a span of 12 bases. The CDR3 consists of 15 residues. Germline CDR1 reads SGHRS; CDR2 reads YFSETQ. The CDR3 loop reads CASRQASSSGNTIYF. The CDR3 DNA sequence: TGCGCCAGCAGGCAGGCCTCGAGCTCTGGAAACACCATATATTTT.

V gene TRBV5-1 combines with J gene TRBJ2-5; D is possibly TRBD1 (6 bases). The V end was cut by 7 bases, the J end by 0 bases, with 10 bases between. Germline V gives CDR1 SGHRS, CDR2 YFSETQ. This CDR3 contains 13 residues. The CDR3 protein is CASRTGYQETQYF. CDR3 coding DNA: TGCGCCAGCCGAACAGGGTACCAAGAGACCCAGTACTTC.

The genes are TRBV7-9 and TRBJ1-2, with a tentative D call TRBD1 (5 bases). Trimming shortened V by 3 bases and J by 3 bases, and 11 bases separated the two germline ends. Germline CDR1 SEHNR, CDR2 FQNEAQ (reference sequence). The length of the CDR3 is 14 residues. CDR3 sequence (DNA): TGTGCCAGCAGCTTCCAGGGCGCACACTATGGCTACACCTTC. This sequence encodes CASSFQGAHYGYTF.

V usage is TRBV19 and J usage is TRBJ2-7, with D maybe TRBD2 (7 bases). CDR1 LNHDA and CDR2 SQIVND come from the germline V gene (reference sequence). Trimming shortened V by 6 bases and J by 1 base, and 16 bases separated the two germline ends. This CDR3 spans 15 amino acids. CDR3 nucleotide sequence: TGTGCCAGTAGAGGGGGGGGGACCACGTCCTACGAGCAGTACTTC. Its protein is CASRGGGTTSYEQYF.

This sequence joins TRBV25-1 and TRBJ2-5; D is undetermined. Germline lookup yields CDR1 MGHDK and CDR2 SYGVNS. V shed 6 bases and J shed 0 bases, with 8 bases lying between them. CDR3 length: 13 residues. DNA of the CDR3: TGTGCCAGCAGACGCGCTGACCAAGAGACCCAGTACTTC. This translates into CASRRADQETQYF.

This rearrangement joins TRBV6-1 to TRBJ1-2; 10 positions agree with TRBD1. Germline trimming cut 7 bases from V and 4 bases from J; bases unmatched to any gene: 9. The CDR3 length is 15 residues. Germline CDR1 MNHNS, CDR2 SASEGT. The CDR3 here is CASTPWDRGLYGYTF. CDR3 DNA: TGTGCCAGCACCCCTTGGGACAGGGGACTCTATGGCTACACCTTC.

The gene calls are TRBV6-4 and TRBJ1-1; D remains ambiguous. The CDR3 runs to 12 residues. Trimming stripped 6 bases from V and 6 bases from J, with 11 bases between. Germline CDR1 MRHNA, CDR2 SNTAGT. CDR3 sequence (DNA): TGTGCCAGCAGCCAGAGGGAGGCTGAAGCTTTCTTT. As protein: CASSQREAEAFF.

The chain is built from TRBV15 and TRBJ1-1, with TRBD1 as a possible D gene (6 bases). V lost 0 bases, J lost 14 bases, and 19 bases lay in between. Germline V gene data show CDR1 as LNHNV and CDR2 as YYDKDF (reference sequence). The CDR3 contains 14 residues. CDR3 coding DNA: TGTGCCACCAGCAGAGATGATGACGGGGAACAGGGCTTCTTT. Encoded protein: CATSRDDDGEQGFF.

The V gene is TRBV5-4, the J gene TRBJ1-4; no reliable D call. Trimming left V 0 bases short and J 4 bases short, with 4 bases between. The CDR3 length is 13 residues. Per germline, CDR1 SGHNT and CDR2 YYREEE (reference sequence). CDR3 coding DNA: TGTGCCAGCAGCTTGGGGCTTAATGAAAAACTGTTTTTT. This codes for CASSLGLNEKLFF.

V gene TRBV15 combines with J gene TRBJ2-7; a possible D gene is TRBD1 (5 bases). The CDR3 has 14 residues. Germline CDR1 and CDR2: LNHNV and YYDKDF (reference sequence). V lost 0 bases, J lost 6 bases, and 12 bases lay in between. CDR3 loop: CATSRDIRDSEQYF. Here the CDR3 DNA reads TGTGCCACCAGCAGAGATATCCGAGACAGCGAGCAGTACTTC.

This clone appeared once. V gene TRBV29-1 combines with J gene TRBJ2-5; 8 nucleotides agree with TRBD1. The germline CDR1 and CDR2 sequences are SQVTM and ANQGSEA. V was clipped by 4 bases and J by 7 bases; unmatched bases: 5. The CDR3 contains 12 residues. Here the CDR3 DNA reads TGCAGCGTTGGACAGGGGATGGCGACCCAGTACTTC. It translates to CSVGQGMATQYF.

The CDR3 sequence is CASSDIPAGGPVDTQYF. The CDR3 nucleotides read TGCGCCAGCAGTGATATACCAGCGGGGGGGCCCGTAGATACGCAGTATTTT. This chain uses TRBV10-2 with TRBJ2-3, with 10 bases lining up with TRBD2. Trimming at V came to 3 bases and at J to 5 bases, leaving 11 bases not matched to a gene. CDR3 size: 17 residues. CDR1 and CDR2 (germline): WSHSY, SAAADI.

This chain connects TRBV27 to TRBJ2-1; 7 nucleotides align to TRBD1. The CDR3 spans 15 residues. Germline V gene lookup returns CDR1 MNHEY and CDR2 SMNVEV (reference sequence). V dropped 4 bases and J dropped 10; count of bases not matched to a gene: 13. The CDR3 loop is CASSSTPGQSEEQFF. Here the CDR3 DNA reads TGTGCCAGCAGTTCTACGCCGGGACAGTCCGAGGAGCAGTTCTTC.

The chain joins TRBV5-1 to TRBJ2-1, with 8 bases fitting TRBD2. Germline CDR1 SGHRS, CDR2 YFSETQ. There are 16 residues in the CDR3. The ends lost 0 bases at V and 5 bases at J; junction bases unmatched: 7. This CDR3 reads CASSLASAGGDNEQFF. CDR3 DNA sequence: TGCGCCAGCAGCTTGGCTTCGGCGGGAGGCGACAATGAGCAGTTCTTC.